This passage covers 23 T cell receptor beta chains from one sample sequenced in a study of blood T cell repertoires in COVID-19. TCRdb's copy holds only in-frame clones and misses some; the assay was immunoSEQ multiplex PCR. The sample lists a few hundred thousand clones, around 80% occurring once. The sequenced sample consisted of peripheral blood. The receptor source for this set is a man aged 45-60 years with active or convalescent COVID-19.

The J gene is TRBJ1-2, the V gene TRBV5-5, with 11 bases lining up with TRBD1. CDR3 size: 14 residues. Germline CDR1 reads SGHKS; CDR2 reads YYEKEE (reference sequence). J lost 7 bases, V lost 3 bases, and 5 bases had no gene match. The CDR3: CASSYSGTGGGYTF. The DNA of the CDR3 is TGTGCCAGCAGCTATTCCGGGACAGGGGGTGGCTACACCTTC.

The DNA for the CDR3 is TGTGCCAGCAGCTTGGCAGTAAGTTATGGCTACACCTTC. Residues: CASSLAVSYGYTF. This chain uses TRBV5-6 with TRBJ1-2; D gene uncertain. The germline V gene has CDR1 SGHDT and CDR2 YYEEEE. The CDR3 runs to 13 residues. V shed 0 bases and J shed 5 bases, with 8 bases lying between them.

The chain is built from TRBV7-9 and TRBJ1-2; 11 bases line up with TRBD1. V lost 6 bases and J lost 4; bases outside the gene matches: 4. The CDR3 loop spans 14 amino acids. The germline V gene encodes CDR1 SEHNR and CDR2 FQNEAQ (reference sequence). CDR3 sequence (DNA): TGTGCCAGCAGAACCGGGACAGGGGGCTATGGCTACACCTTC. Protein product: CASRTGTGGYGYTF.

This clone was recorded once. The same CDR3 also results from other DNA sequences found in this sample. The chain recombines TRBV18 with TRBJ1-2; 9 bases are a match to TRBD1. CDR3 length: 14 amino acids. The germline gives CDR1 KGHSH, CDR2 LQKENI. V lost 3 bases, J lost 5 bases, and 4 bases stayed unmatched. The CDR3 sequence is CASSPGTGSYGYTF. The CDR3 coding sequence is TGTGCCAGCTCACCGGGGACAGGGAGTTATGGCTACACCTTC.

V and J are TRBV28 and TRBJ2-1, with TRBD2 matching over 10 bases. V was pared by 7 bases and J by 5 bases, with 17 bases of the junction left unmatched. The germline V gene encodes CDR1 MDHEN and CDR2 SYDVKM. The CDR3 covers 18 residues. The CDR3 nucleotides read TGTGCCAGCAATCGCGTGGGTAGCGGGAGGATTGGTCACAATGAGCAGTTCTTC. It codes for CASNRVGSGRIGHNEQFF. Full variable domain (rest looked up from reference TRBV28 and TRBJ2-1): DVKVTQSSRYLVKRTGEKVFLECVQDMDHENMFWYRQDPGLGLRLIYFSYDVKMKEKGDIPEGYSVSREKKERFSLILESASTNQTSMYLCASNRVGSGRIGHNEQFFGPGTRLTVL.

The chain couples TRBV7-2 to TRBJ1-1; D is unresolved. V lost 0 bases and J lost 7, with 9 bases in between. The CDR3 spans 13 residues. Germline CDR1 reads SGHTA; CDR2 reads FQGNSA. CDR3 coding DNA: TGTGCCAGCAGCTTAGCCTGGCAGAATGAAGCTTTCTTT. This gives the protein CASSLAWQNEAFF. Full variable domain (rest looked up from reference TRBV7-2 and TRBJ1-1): GAGVSQSPSNKVTEKGKDVELRCDPISGHTALYWYRQSLGQGLEFLIYFQGNSAPDKSGLPSDRFSAERTGGSVSTLTIQRTQQEDSAVYLCASSLAWQNEAFFGQGTRLTVV.

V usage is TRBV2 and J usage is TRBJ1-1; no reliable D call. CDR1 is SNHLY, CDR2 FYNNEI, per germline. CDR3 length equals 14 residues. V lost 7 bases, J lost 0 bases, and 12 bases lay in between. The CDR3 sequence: CASTERAVNTEAFF. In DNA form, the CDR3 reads TGTGCCAGCACTGAGCGGGCGGTGAACACTGAAGCTTTCTTT. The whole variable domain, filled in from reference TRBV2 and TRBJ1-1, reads EPEVTQTPSHQVTQMGQEVILRCVPISNHLYFYWYRQILGQKVEFLVSFYNNEISEKSEIFDDQFSVERPDGSNFTLKIRSTKLEDSAMYFCASTERAVNTEAFFGQGTRLTVV.

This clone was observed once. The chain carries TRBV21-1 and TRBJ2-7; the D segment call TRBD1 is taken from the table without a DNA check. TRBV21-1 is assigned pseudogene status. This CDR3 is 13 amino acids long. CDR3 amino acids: CASSPTGTYEQYV. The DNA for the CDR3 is TGTGCCAGCAGCCCGACAGGTACCTACGAGCAGTACGTC.

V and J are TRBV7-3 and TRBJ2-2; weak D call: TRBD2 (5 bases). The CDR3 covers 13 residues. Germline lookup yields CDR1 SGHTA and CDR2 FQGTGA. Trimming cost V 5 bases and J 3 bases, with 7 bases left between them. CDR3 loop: CASSLAHTGELFF. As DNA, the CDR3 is TGTGCCAGCAGCCTAGCCCACACCGGGGAGCTGTTTTTT.

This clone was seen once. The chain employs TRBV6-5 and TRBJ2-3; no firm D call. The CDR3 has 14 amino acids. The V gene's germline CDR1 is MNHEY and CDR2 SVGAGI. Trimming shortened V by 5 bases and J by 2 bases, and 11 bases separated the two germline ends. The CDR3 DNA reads TGTGCCAGCAGTCAGAGGTGGAACACAGATACGCAGTATTTT. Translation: CASSQRWNTDTQYF.

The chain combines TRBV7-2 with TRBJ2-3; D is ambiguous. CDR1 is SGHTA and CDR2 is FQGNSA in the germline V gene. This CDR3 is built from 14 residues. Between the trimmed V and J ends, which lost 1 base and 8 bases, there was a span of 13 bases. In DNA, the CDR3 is TGTGCCAGCAGCTTAGGAGGTGGCCATCCTACGCAGTATTTT. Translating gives CASSLGGGHPTQYF.

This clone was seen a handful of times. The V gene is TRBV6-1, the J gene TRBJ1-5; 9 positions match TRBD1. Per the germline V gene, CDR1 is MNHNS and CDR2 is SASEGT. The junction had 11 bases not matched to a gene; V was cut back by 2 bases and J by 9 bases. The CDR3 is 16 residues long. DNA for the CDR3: TGTGCCAGCAGTGAAAGGACAGGGGACATCCCTTGGCCCCAGCATTTT. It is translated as CASSERTGDIPWPQHF.

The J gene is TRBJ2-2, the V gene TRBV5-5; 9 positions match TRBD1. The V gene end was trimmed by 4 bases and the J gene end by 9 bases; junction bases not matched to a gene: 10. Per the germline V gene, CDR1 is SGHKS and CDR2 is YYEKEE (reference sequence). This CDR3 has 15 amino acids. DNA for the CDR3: TGTGCCAGCAGCCCAGGGACAGGGCTGGGTAGGGAGCTGTTTTTT. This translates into CASSPGTGLGRELFF.

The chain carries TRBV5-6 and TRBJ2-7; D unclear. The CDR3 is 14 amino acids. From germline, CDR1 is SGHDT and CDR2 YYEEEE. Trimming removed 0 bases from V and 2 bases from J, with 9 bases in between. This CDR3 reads CASSLGASAYEQYV. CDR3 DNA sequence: TGTGCCAGCAGCTTGGGGGCGTCGGCCTACGAGCAGTACGTC.

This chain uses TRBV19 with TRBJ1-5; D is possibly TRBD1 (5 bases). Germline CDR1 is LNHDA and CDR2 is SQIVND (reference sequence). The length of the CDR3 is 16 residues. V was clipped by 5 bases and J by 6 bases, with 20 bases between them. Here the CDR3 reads CASSPLSGGRFQPQHF. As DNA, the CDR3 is TGTGCCAGTAGTCCACTTTCGGGGGGAAGGTTTCAGCCCCAGCATTTT.

CDR3 residues: CAAGRSYNSPLHF. CDR3 nucleotide sequence: TGTGCCGCAGGGAGGTCCTATAATTCACCCCTCCACTTT. The V and J genes are TRBV2 and TRBJ1-6, with D tentatively TRBD1 (5 bases). The CDR3 is 13 amino acids. V shed 11 bases and J shed 1 base, with 9 bases lying between them. The V gene's germline CDR1 is SNHLY and CDR2 FYNNEI.

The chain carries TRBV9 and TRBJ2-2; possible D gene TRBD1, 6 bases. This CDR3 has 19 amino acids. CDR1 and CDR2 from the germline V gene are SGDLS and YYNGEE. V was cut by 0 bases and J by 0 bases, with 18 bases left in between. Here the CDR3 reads CASSVARGGDGANTGELFF. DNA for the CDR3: TGTGCCAGCAGCGTAGCCAGAGGGGGAGACGGCGCGAACACCGGGGAGCTGTTTTTT. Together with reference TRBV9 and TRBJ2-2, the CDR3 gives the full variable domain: DSGVTQTPKHLITATGQRVTLRCSPRSGDLSVYWYQQSLDQGLQFLIQYYNGEERAKGNILERFSAQQFPDLHSELNLSSLELGDSALYFCASSVARGGDGANTGELFFGEGSRLTVL.

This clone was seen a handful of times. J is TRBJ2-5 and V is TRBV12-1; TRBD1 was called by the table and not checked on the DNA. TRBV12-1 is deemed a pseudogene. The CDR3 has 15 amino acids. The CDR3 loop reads CASSLKGTEQETQYF. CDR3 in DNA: TGTGCCAGCAGCTTAAAGGGGACAGAGCAAGAGACCCAGTACTTC.

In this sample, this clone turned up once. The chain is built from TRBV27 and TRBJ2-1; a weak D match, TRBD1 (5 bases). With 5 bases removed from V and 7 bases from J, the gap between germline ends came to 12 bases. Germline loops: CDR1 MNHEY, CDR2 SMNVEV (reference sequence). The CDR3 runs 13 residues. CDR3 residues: CASSPRAGNEQFF. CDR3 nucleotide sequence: TGTGCCAGCAGTCCCAGGGCCGGGAATGAGCAGTTCTTC.

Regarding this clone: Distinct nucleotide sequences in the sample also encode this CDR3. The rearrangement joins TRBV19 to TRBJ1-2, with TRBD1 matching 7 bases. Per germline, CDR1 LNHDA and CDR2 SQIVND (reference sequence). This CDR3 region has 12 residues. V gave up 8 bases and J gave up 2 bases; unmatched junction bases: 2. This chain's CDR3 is CASRTGNYGYTF. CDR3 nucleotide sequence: TGTGCCAGTCGGACAGGAAACTATGGCTACACCTTC.

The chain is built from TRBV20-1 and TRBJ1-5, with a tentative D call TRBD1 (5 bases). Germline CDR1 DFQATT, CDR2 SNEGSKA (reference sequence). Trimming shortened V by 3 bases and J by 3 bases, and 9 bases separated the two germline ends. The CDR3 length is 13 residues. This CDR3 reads CSASSGNNQPQHF. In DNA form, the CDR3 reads TGCAGTGCTAGTTCAGGGAACAATCAGCCCCAGCATTTT.

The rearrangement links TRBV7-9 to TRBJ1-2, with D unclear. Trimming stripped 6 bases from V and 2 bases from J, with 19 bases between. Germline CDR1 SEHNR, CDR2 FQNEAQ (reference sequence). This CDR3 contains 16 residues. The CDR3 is CASRPRGTSENYGYTF. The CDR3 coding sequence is TGTGCCAGCAGGCCTAGAGGTACTTCTGAAAACTATGGCTACACCTTC.

CDR3 sequence reads: CASSLSPGGTSMNTEAFF. CDR3 in DNA: TGTGCCAGCAGTTTATCGCCGGGAGGAACGTCGATGAACACTGAAGCTTTCTTT. The chain links TRBV27 to TRBJ1-1; D not resolved. The V end lost 0 bases, the J end lost 0 bases, and 17 bases lay between the germline ends. CDR1 and CDR2 (germline): MNHEY, SMNVEV (reference sequence). This CDR3 spans 18 amino acids.